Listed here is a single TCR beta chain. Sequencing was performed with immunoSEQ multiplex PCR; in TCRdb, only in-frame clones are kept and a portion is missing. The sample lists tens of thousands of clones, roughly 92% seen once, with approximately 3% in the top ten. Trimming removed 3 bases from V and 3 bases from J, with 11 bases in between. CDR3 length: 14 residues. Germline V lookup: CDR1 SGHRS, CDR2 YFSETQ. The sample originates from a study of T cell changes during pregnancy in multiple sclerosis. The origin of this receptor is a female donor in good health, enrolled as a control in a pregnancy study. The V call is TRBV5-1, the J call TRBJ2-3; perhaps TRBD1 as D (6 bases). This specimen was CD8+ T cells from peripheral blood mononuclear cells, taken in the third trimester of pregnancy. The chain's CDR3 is CASSSDRTTDTQYF. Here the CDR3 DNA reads TGCGCCAGCAGCTCAGACAGGACAACAGATACGCAGTATTTT.